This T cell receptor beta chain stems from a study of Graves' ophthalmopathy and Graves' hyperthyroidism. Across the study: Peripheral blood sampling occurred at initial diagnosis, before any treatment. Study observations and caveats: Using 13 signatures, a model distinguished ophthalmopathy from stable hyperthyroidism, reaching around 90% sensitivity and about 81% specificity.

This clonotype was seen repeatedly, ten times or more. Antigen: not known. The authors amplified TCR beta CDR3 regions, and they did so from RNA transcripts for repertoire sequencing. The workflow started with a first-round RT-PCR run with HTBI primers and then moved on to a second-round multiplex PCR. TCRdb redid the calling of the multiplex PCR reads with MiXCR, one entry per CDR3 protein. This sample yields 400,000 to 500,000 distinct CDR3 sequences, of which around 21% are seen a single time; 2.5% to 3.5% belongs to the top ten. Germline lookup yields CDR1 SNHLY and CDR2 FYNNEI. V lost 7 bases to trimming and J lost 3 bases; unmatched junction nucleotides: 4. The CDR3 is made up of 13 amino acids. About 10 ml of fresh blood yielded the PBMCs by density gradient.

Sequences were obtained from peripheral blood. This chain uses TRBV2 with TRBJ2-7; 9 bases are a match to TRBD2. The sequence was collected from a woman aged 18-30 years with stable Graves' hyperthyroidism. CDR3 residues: CASKAGGLYEQYF. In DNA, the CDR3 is TGTGCCAGCAAAGCGGGAGGCCTCTACGAGCAGTACTTC.